What follows is one TCR beta chain and its context. What it binds is unknown. This sample was taken from a study of shared clonotypes between healthy human individuals. Several immunoSEQ plates held equal portions of the genomic DNA taken from each subset. Generated by immunoSEQ multiplex PCR, the TCRdb table keeps only in-frame clones and is missing some. The table shows 2 million to 2.5 million clones, with about 94% occurring only once. None of the donors, who were healthy HIV-negative adults, had recently had acute infections or vaccinations. Between the trimmed V and J ends, which lost 1 base and 9 bases, there was a span of 16 bases. Germline assignment: CDR1 SGHDN and CDR2 FVKESK. The CDR3 runs 15 residues. Overall study results and limits: The generation probabilities recorded for non-shared clonotypes fell below those of clonotypes shared by all four donors. A generally larger estimated richness was seen in naive subsets than in memory subsets.

V and J are TRBV14 and TRBJ2-1; D not resolved. The origin of this receptor is a man between 18 and 29 years old in good health. Input material: naive CD4+ T cells sorted from blood. Subset denoted: CD45RA+ positively selected. The CDR3 here is CASSQGRTDSSEQFF. The CDR3 nucleotides read TGTGCCAGCAGCCAAGGTCGGACGGATAGCAGTGAGCAGTTCTTC.